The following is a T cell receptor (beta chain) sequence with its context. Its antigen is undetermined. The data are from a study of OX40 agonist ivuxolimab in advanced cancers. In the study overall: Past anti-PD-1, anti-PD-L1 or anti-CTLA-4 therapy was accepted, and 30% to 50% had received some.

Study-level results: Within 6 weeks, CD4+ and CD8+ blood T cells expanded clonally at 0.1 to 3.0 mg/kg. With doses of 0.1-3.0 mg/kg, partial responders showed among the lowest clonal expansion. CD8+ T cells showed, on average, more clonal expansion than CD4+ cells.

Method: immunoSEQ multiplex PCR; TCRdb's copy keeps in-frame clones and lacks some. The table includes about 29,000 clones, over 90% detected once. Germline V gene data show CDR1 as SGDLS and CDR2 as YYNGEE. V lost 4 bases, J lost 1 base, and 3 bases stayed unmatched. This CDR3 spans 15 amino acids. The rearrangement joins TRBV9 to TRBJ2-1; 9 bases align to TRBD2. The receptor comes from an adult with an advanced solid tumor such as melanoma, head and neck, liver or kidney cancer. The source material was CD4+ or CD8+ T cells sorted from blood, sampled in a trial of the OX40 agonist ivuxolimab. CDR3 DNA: TGTGCCAGCAGCACGCTAGCGGGGTCCTACAATGAGCAGTTCTTC. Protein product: CASSTLAGSYNEQFF.